The present TCR beta chain was sequenced within a study of beta chain features in type 1 diabetes. The CDR3 has 15 residues. CDR1 and CDR2 from the germline V gene are MNHEY and SVGAGI. V shed 8 bases and J 4 bases; nucleotides not matched to a gene: 12. Isolated RNA was reverse transcribed in full, so expressed TCRB transcripts were sequenced. Profiled with immunoSEQ multiplex PCR; TCRdb holds only in-frame clones, not every one. The table has a few hundred thousand clones, roughly 25% seen once. General study findings and limits: Within each of all four CD4+ subsets, Type 1 diabetes patients had TCRB CDR3s that were moderately but significantly shorter. Cells with high TCR expression could be over-represented by cDNA sequencing. Naive, central memory and Treg TCRB repertoires seemed to resemble each other more closely in patients than they did in healthy donors. A definitive answer on HLA type influencing TCRB rearrangement was not reached here.

Worth noting for this clone: What it binds is unknown.

The sequence came from a woman between 25 and 40 years old with type 1 diabetes. The chain combines TRBV6-5 with TRBJ1-2, with TRBD1 identical over 8 bases. Input material: naive CD4+ T cells from blood. The CDR3 spells CASGEQGALSYGYTF. The DNA for the CDR3 is TGTGCCAGCGGGGAGCAGGGGGCGCTAAGCTATGGCTACACCTTC.